This T cell receptor beta chain was sequenced in a study of blood T cell repertoires in COVID-19. The CDR3 loop spans 11 amino acids. V gave up 6 bases and J gave up 6 bases; unmatched junction bases: 1. Per germline, CDR1 SNHLY and CDR2 FYNNEI. Some clones are missing from TCRdb's copy, which holds only in-frame ones; the method was immunoSEQ multiplex PCR. This sample has 65,000 to 85,000 clones, with 65% to 85% found just once. This sequence originates from a woman aged 55-69 years with acute or convalescent COVID-19. The sequenced sample was peripheral blood. The chain has TRBV2 and TRBJ2-7; 8 bases map to TRBD1. DNA of the CDR3: TGTGCCAGCAGGACAGGGGCCGAGCAGTACGTC. Amino acid sequence: CASRTGAEQYV.